A single sample gave rise to the 29 T cell receptor beta chains below, sequenced in a study of tumour-infiltrating T cells in Burkitt lymphoma. TCRdb keeps only in-frame clones here, not all; method: immunoSEQ multiplex PCR. This repertoire shows under 2,000 clones, more than 15% found once; its top ten account for 8.9%. Sequenced material: tumor tissue. All receptors derive from a human donor with diffuse large B-cell lymphoma.

This chain joins TRBV10-2 and TRBJ1-5, with no clear D. The V end was cut by 0 bases, the J end by 0 bases, with 9 bases between. The CDR3 spans 16 residues. The germline V gene encodes CDR1 WSHSY and CDR2 SAAADI. As DNA, the CDR3 is TGCGCCAGCAGTGAGTCTAAGGGTAATAGCAATCAGCCCCAGCATTTT. Amino acid sequence: CASSESKGNSNQPQHF.

The genes are TRBV10-1 and TRBJ2-1; 14 nucleotides agree with TRBD2. The junction had 2 bases not matched to a gene; V was cut back by 6 bases and J by 10 bases. The CDR3 runs to 13 residues. Germline CDR1 and CDR2: WNHNN and SYGVQD (reference sequence). The CDR3 nucleotides are TGCGCCAGCAGGGGACTAGCGGGGGACGAGCAGTTCTTC. Protein: CASRGLAGDEQFF.

A few counts support this clone. The V gene is TRBV15, the J gene TRBJ1-2; TRBD1 might be the D (6 bases). The CDR3 has 14 residues. Between the trimmed V and J ends, which lost 3 bases and 12 bases, there was a span of 20 bases. Germline V gene sequence: CDR1 LNHNV, CDR2 YYDKDF (reference sequence). For the CDR3, the DNA is TGTGCCACCAGCAGGGGACACCTCCAACCTTCCCACACCTTC. Protein: CATSRGHLQPSHTF.

J is TRBJ1-2 and V is TRBV7-2; no firm D call. Germline V gene sequence: CDR1 SGHTA, CDR2 FQGNSA. This CDR3 is 13 amino acids long. Trimming cost V 1 base and J 5 bases, with 8 bases left between them. CDR3 sequence (DNA): TGTGCCAGCAGCTTAGGGTCGGGGTATGGCTACACCTTC. This encodes CASSLGSGYGYTF.

This clone was picked up a small number of times. The CDR3: CASSLISGSSYNEQFF. DNA of the CDR3: TGCGCCAGCAGCTTGATCTCAGGGAGCTCCTACAATGAGCAGTTCTTC. V and J are TRBV5-1 and TRBJ2-1; D is tentatively TRBD1 or TRBD2 (5 bases each). The V end was cut by 1 base, the J end by 0 bases, with 11 bases between. The CDR3 has 16 residues. Germline lookup yields CDR1 SGHRS and CDR2 YFSETQ. Full variable domain (missing parts from reference TRBV5-1 and TRBJ2-1): KAGVTQTPRYLIKTRGQQVTLSCSPISGHRSVSWYQQTPGQGLQFLFEYFSETQRNKGNFPGRFSGRQFSNSRSEMNVSTLELGDSALYLCASSLISGSSYNEQFFGPGTRLTVL.

The chain has TRBV27 and TRBJ1-5; the D is unclear. From germline, CDR1 is MNHEY and CDR2 SMNVEV (reference sequence). V shed 8 bases and J shed 1 base, with 12 bases lying between them. CDR3 length: 14 residues. Here the CDR3 DNA reads TGTGCCAGCGGTCGAGTCGTGAGCAATCAGCCCCAGCATTTT. This sequence encodes CASGRVVSNQPQHF.

The rearrangement links TRBV6-5 to TRBJ2-1, with TRBD2 matching over 12 bases. J lost 8 bases, V lost 7 bases, and 3 bases had no gene match. The CDR3 is 13 residues long. CDR1 is MNHEY, CDR2 SVGAGI, per germline. CDR3 sequence: CASTASGRDEQFF. In DNA, the CDR3 is TGTGCCAGCACGGCTAGCGGGAGGGATGAGCAGTTCTTC.

This rearrangement joins TRBV6-5 to TRBJ2-3; the match to TRBD1 covers 8 bases. Looked up from germline, CDR1 is MNHEY and CDR2 is SVGAGI. Trimming removed 4 bases from V and 3 bases from J; junction bases left unmatched: 9. The CDR3 extends over 16 amino acids. Written as DNA, the CDR3 is TGTGCCAGCAGTTCCCGACAGGGGAGTCGGACAGATACGCAGTATTTT. This codes for CASSSRQGSRTDTQYF.

There are a few counts of this clone. This chain uses TRBV4-3 with TRBJ1-2; perhaps TRBD1 as D (5 bases). This CDR3 has 15 residues. Germline V gene data show CDR1 as LGHNA and CDR2 as YSLEER. Trimming left V 3 bases short and J 8 bases short, with 19 bases between. The CDR3 DNA reads as TGCGCCAGCAGCCAGTTCCGGGACCCTCTTCAAGGCTACACCTTC. Protein: CASSQFRDPLQGYTF.

This clone has more than one count but fewer than ten. This chain uses TRBV14 with TRBJ1-6; weak D call: TRBD1 (6 bases). Germline CDR1 and CDR2: SGHDN and FVKESK. CDR3 length equals 14 residues. V was shortened by 5 bases and J by 4 bases, with 9 bases between the two germline ends. CDR3 bases: TGTGCCAGCAGCTGGACAGCATATAATTCACCCCTCCACTTT. Encoded protein: CASSWTAYNSPLHF.

This clone was found a few times. This chain connects TRBV5-8 to TRBJ1-5; no reliable D call. The V end lost 1 base, the J end lost 7 bases, and 18 bases lay between the germline ends. The CDR3 contains 16 residues. The germline V gene has CDR1 SGHTS and CDR2 YDEGEE. The chain's CDR3 is CASSLRTPRGIQPQHF. For the CDR3, the DNA is TGTGCCAGCAGCTTGAGGACTCCACGAGGTATCCAGCCCCAGCATTTT.

The V call is TRBV18, the J call TRBJ2-3, with D possibly TRBD2 on 7 matching bases. The germline V gene has CDR1 KGHSH and CDR2 LQKENI. The germline V and J ends were trimmed by 3 bases and 4 bases, with 14 bases remaining between them. The CDR3 contains 15 residues. CDR3 protein: CASSPSQGGSDTQYF. CDR3 in DNA: TGTGCCAGCTCACCCTCACAGGGAGGGTCAGATACGCAGTATTTT.

The chain uses TRBV4-2 and TRBJ1-4; TRBD1 agrees at 8 bases. The CDR3 extends over 18 amino acids. The V gene end was trimmed by 1 base and the J gene end by 7 bases; junction bases not matched to a gene: 14. Germline CDR1 and CDR2: LGHNA and YNFKEQ. The CDR3: CASSQAHGARGQSEKLFF. CDR3 nucleotides: TGTGCCAGCAGCCAAGCCCATGGGGCCAGGGGGCAGAGTGAAAAACTGTTTTTT.

This chain links TRBV2 with TRBJ2-3; the match to TRBD2 covers 12 bases. The germline V gene has CDR1 SNHLY and CDR2 FYNNEI. J was trimmed by 6 bases and V by 5 bases; bases with no gene match: 6. The CDR3 is 15 amino acids. CDR3 region: CASSSSGGAVDTQYF. The CDR3 DNA sequence: TGTGCCAGCAGTTCTAGCGGGGGGGCCGTGGATACGCAGTATTTT.

The chain recombines TRBV19 with TRBJ1-1, with 8 bases fitting TRBD1. There are 16 residues in the CDR3. Per the germline V gene, CDR1 is LNHDA and CDR2 is SQIVND (reference sequence). V lost 6 bases and J lost 2; bases outside the gene matches: 11. The CDR3 sequence: CASRKGQGGGNTEAFF. In DNA, the CDR3 is TGTGCCAGTAGAAAAGGACAGGGAGGTGGAAACACTGAAGCTTTCTTT.

This clone showed up just a few times. The chain recombines TRBV11-3 with TRBJ2-3; maybe TRBD1 (6 bases). This CDR3 is built from 16 residues. The germline V gene encodes CDR1 SGHNT and CDR2 YENEEA. Trimming pared 4 bases from V and 2 bases from J, leaving 16 bases between. The CDR3, as DNA: TGTGCCAGCAGCTCCGGAGTCAGGGGCTCCACAGATACGCAGTATTTT. Amino acids: CASSSGVRGSTDTQYF.

The genes are TRBV4-3 and TRBJ1-6; weak D call: TRBD1 (5 bases). CDR1 and CDR2 from the germline V gene are LGHNA and YSLEER. The CDR3 is 14 amino acids. Trimming stripped 2 bases from V and 10 bases from J, with 12 bases between. The CDR3 sequence: CASSQTAGISPLHF. DNA for the CDR3: TGCGCCAGCAGCCAAACGGCAGGGATCTCACCCCTCCACTTT.

This clone was detected only a few times. The rearrangement links TRBV29-1 to TRBJ2-7, with D perhaps TRBD1 or TRBD2 (5 bases each). The V end was cut by 4 bases, the J end by 5 bases, with 12 bases between. The germline V gene encodes CDR1 SQVTM and CDR2 ANQGSEA. The CDR3 length is 12 residues. CDR3 region: CSVGQGAHEQYF. The CDR3, as DNA: TGCAGCGTTGGCCAGGGAGCCCACGAGCAGTACTTC.

The chain uses TRBV19 and TRBJ2-2; D gene uncertain. The V gene's germline CDR1 is LNHDA and CDR2 SQIVND (reference sequence). V lost 7 bases and J 2 bases, leaving 14 bases between the germline ends. The CDR3 loop spans 15 amino acids. The CDR3 loop is CASKAGLPNTGELFF. For the CDR3, the DNA is TGTGCCAGTAAGGCCGGGCTCCCTAACACCGGGGAGCTGTTTTTT.

This clone was recorded a few times. This sequence joins TRBV5-1 and TRBJ1-2; 9 positions agree with TRBD1. J lost 4 bases, V lost 7 bases, and 8 bases had no gene match. This CDR3 is 14 amino acids long. The germline CDR1 and CDR2 sequences are SGHRS and YFSETQ. CDR3 nucleotide sequence: TGCGCCAGCGGAGAACAGGGGGCAGTCTATGGCTACACCTTC. It codes for CASGEQGAVYGYTF.

Only a few counts were recorded for this clone. The chain carries TRBV18 and TRBJ1-6; D not resolved. The CDR3 totals 14 residues. Germline CDR1 reads KGHSH; CDR2 reads LQKENI. Trimming took 5 bases from V and 6 from J, leaving 11 bases between them. DNA for the CDR3: TGTGCCAGCTCAATCGAAAACCTTAATTCACCCCTCCACTTT. Amino acids: CASSIENLNSPLHF.

The chain employs TRBV18 and TRBJ2-7; 9 bases map to TRBD1. This CDR3 region has 15 residues. J lost 9 bases, V lost 3 bases, and 12 bases had no gene match. Germline V CDR1 and CDR2: KGHSH, LQKENI. The CDR3 spells CASSPKGQGDYWQYF. The CDR3 bases are TGTGCCAGCTCACCGAAGGGACAGGGCGATTACTGGCAGTACTTC.

The V gene is TRBV9, the J gene TRBJ2-2; weak D call: TRBD2 (5 bases). Germline V gene data show CDR1 as SGDLS and CDR2 as YYNGEE. Trimming stripped 4 bases from V and 5 bases from J, with 18 bases between. The CDR3 has 16 amino acids. The CDR3 spells CASSPNSVPGTGELFF. Written as DNA, the CDR3 is TGTGCCAGCAGCCCAAATAGCGTTCCTGGGACCGGGGAGCTGTTTTTT.

The chain couples TRBV7-9 to TRBJ2-7; D is unresolved. This CDR3 contains 13 residues. V was cut by 5 bases and J by 4 bases, with 12 bases left in between. In germline, CDR1 is SEHNR, CDR2 FQNEAQ (reference sequence). This CDR3 is CASSPSAVYEQYF. CDR3 DNA sequence: TGTGCCAGCAGCCCAAGTGCGGTTTACGAGCAGTACTTC.

This clone was counted between two and nine times. The V call is TRBV27, the J call TRBJ2-1, with 7 bases fitting TRBD2. V shed 4 bases and J 7 bases; nucleotides not matched to a gene: 1. This CDR3 is 12 amino acids long. Germline V gene sequence: CDR1 MNHEY, CDR2 SMNVEV (reference sequence). CDR3 DNA: TGTGCCAGCAGTTGGGAGGGAAATGAGCAGTTCTTC. It is translated as CASSWEGNEQFF.

The chain couples TRBV18 to TRBJ1-6, with a tentative D call TRBD1 (5 bases). V shed 1 base and J shed 8 bases, with 9 bases lying between them. This CDR3 has 14 residues. Per germline, CDR1 KGHSH and CDR2 LQKENI. Here the CDR3 reads CASSPQVGDSPLHF. The CDR3 region has the DNA TGTGCCAGCTCACCACAGGTAGGGGATTCACCCCTCCACTTT.

The chain joins TRBV7-3 to TRBJ2-1, with no clear D. This CDR3 is built from 18 residues. Germline CDR1 and CDR2: SGHTA and FQGTGA. Trimming removed 1 base at V and 0 bases at J, with 16 bases between. The CDR3 protein is CASSLIIVVLSSYNEQFF. CDR3 DNA: TGTGCCAGCAGCTTAATTATTGTGGTTCTCAGCTCCTACAATGAGCAGTTCTTC.

The V and J genes are TRBV6-5 and TRBJ2-7; 9 bases match TRBD1. V shed 6 bases and J 3 bases; nucleotides not matched to a gene: 6. The V gene's germline CDR1 is MNHEY and CDR2 SVGAGI. CDR3 length: 14 amino acids. CDR3 nucleotide sequence: TGTGCCAGCAGCCCGGGACAGGGTAACTACGAGCAGTACTTC. This sequence encodes CASSPGQGNYEQYF.

This clone was counted a few times. The rearrangement links TRBV5-1 to TRBJ2-2; 9 bases map to TRBD1. The J segment lost 6 bases and the V segment lost 3 bases, leaving 6 bases of the junction unmatched. The CDR3 consists of 15 residues. The germline V gene has CDR1 SGHRS and CDR2 YFSETQ. CDR3 loop: CASSSGTGPSGELFF. DNA of the CDR3: TGCGCCAGCAGCTCCGGGACAGGGCCGTCCGGGGAGCTGTTTTTT.